This T cell receptor (beta chain) was obtained from a study of blood T cell repertoires in COVID-19. The CDR3 sequence is 19 residues long. In the original workflow: Nucleated cell counts were estimated from reference gene primer amplification. Only in-frame clones appear in the TCRdb table, and some are missing; sequencing was by immunoSEQ multiplex PCR. D and trimming come from the DNA, and the V and J calls and clone size come from that table. The sample has about 150,000 clones, 87% seen once. What was sequenced was peripheral blood. This clonotype was sampled from a woman aged 60 to 75 with active or convalescent COVID-19. The chain uses TRBV21-1 and TRBJ2-3; TRBD2 reflects the table's D call only, with no check against the DNA. TRBV21-1 is reported as a pseudogene. This chain's CDR3 is CASSTPSWGAGGLVHTQYF. CDR3 in DNA: TGTGCCAGCAGCACACCATCCTGGGGGGCGGGGGGACTCGTACATACGCAGTATTTT.